These T cell receptor beta chains were read from a single sample in a study of T cells in tuberculosis. Sequencing was performed with immunoSEQ multiplex PCR; in TCRdb, only in-frame clones are kept and a portion is missing. This table has 20,000 to 25,000 clones, more than 80% appearing once. The sequenced sample consisted of PBMCs. The source is a donor aged 5 to 30 with latent tuberculosis or without tuberculosis infection. Some clones in this sample may be carry-over from other donors' samples. Both conserved end residues are part of each CDR3. Each record gives: V gene, D gene, J gene, CDR3 DNA, CDR3 protein. The D gene is left open where the match is weak.

>TRBV2|TRBD1|TRBJ1-2
TGTGCCCAGGCCAGCTACAGGGGCCTGGATGGCTACACCTTC
CAQASYRGLDGYTF
>TRBV6-5|TRBD2|TRBJ2-5
TGTGCCAGCAGTTACTCAACTAGCGGGAGGGGGGAGACCCAGTACTTC
CASSYSTSGRGETQYF
>TRBV12-5|-|TRBJ1-4
TGTGCTAGTGCAGGGAAAGATGAAAAACTGTTTTTT
CASAGKDEKLFF
>TRBV7-9|-|TRBJ1-2
TGTGCCAGCAGCTTAGTTCGGGGATCCCTCAACTATGGCTACACCTTC
CASSLVRGSLNYGYTF
>TRBV18|-|TRBJ2-3
TGTGCCAGCTCACCACTTACGGGCACAGATACGCAGTATTTT
CASSPLTGTDTQYF
>TRBV7-8|TRBD1|TRBJ2-7
TGTGCCAGCAGACTACCGGGACAGGGGACTTTTCAGCAGTACTTC
CASRLPGQGTFQQYF
>TRBV6-5|TRBD2|TRBJ2-1
TGTGCCAGCAGTCGTACTAGCGGCGCTATCAATGAGCAGTTCTTC
CASSRTSGAINEQFF
>TRBV10-3|-|TRBJ1-3
TGTGCCATCAGTAAGGAGCAGACAGGCATGGGAAACACCATATATTTT
CAISKEQTGMGNTIYF
>TRBV7-3|-|TRBJ2-6
TGTGCCAGCAGCCCGCAGGCTGGGGCCAACGTCCTGACTTTC
CASSPQAGANVLTF
>TRBV6-5|-|TRBJ2-4
TGTGCCAGCAGCTCGTTAGCCAAAAACATTCAGTACTTC
CASSSLAKNIQYF
>TRBV6-6|-|TRBJ2-7
TGTGCCAGCAGCCGGACATCCTACGAGCAGTACTTC
CASSRTSYEQYF
>TRBV29-1|TRBD1|TRBJ2-7
TGCAGCGTTGGAGGGACAGGACCTCAGGGGCAGTACTTC
CSVGGTGPQGQYF
>TRBV27|TRBD1|TRBJ2-5
TGTGCCAGCAGTCACTTACCGGGACAGGGGATCCGAGAGACCCAGTACTTC
CASSHLPGQGIRETQYF
>TRBV4-1|-|TRBJ1-1
TGCGCCAGCAGCCAAGAGGGCAGAAACACTGAAGCTTTCTTT
CASSQEGRNTEAFF
>TRBV29-1|TRBD1|TRBJ2-7
TGCAGCGTGCTGGGACAGTACTCCTACGAGCAGTACTTC
CSVLGQYSYEQYF
>TRBV27|TRBD2|TRBJ2-3
TGTGCCAGCAGTTTCCTCGTCCTTGGGGAGGGCGGTTCAGATACGCAGTATTTT
CASSFLVLGEGGSDTQYF
>TRBV19|TRBD1|TRBJ2-4
TGTGCCAGTAGCCCTGGGGGACAGGGGGGCGACATTCAGTACTTC
CASSPGGQGGDIQYF
>TRBV5-6|TRBD1|TRBJ1-1
TGTGCCAGCAGGTTTGGTACAGGGGGCGCCACTGAAGCTTTCTTT
CASRFGTGGATEAFF
>TRBV6-4|TRBD2|TRBJ2-1
TGTGCCAGCAGTGACTCGAGCGGGGGGGCCAATGAGCAGTTCTTC
CASSDSSGGANEQFF
>TRBV29-1|TRBD1|TRBJ1-2
TGCAGCGTTAAAGGGGGCGTTAACTATGGCTACACCTTC
CSVKGGVNYGYTF
>TRBV10-2|TRBD2|TRBJ2-7
TGCGCCAGCATGTTTCCGGGACTAGCGGCCTACGAGCAGTACTTC
CASMFPGLAAYEQYF
>TRBV4-3|TRBD2|TRBJ2-3
TGCGCCAGCAGCCAAGACGGGGGGATTCCCACAGATACGCAGTATTTT
CASSQDGGIPTDTQYF
>TRBV13|-|TRBJ1-1
TGTGCCAGCAGCTTGGGGGTGGGGGCATTCGTGAACACTGAAGCTTTCTTT
CASSLGVGAFVNTEAFF
>TRBV7-9|TRBD1|TRBJ1-2
TGTGCCAGCAGCCACTCGGGGACAGGGGGCAATGGCTACACCTTC
CASSHSGTGGNGYTF
>TRBV9|TRBD1|TRBJ2-4
TGTGCCAGCACCGACACAGGGGGGAACATTCAGTACTTC
CASTDTGGNIQYF
>TRBV11-2|-|TRBJ2-1
TGTGCCAGCAGCTTATACGGTCTGAGGGATGCGCAGTTCTTC
CASSLYGLRDAQFF